Shown below are 26 T cell receptor beta chains from a single sample sequenced in a study of T cell changes during pregnancy in multiple sclerosis. TCRdb's table, derived via immunoSEQ multiplex PCR, lists solely in-frame clones and lacks some. Here the sample spans about 98,000 clones, about 91% being singletons. Specimen: peripheral blood, collected after pregnancy. The receptors here all came from a female donor in good health, enrolled as a control in a pregnancy study.

The CDR3 is CASSFPPEKLFF. The CDR3, as DNA: TGTGCCAGCAGTTTCCCCCCAGAAAAACTGTTTTTT. The chain employs TRBV28 and TRBJ1-4; D is uncertain. This CDR3 spans 12 amino acids. V gave up 3 bases and J gave up 8 bases, with 7 bases separating them. The germline V gene has CDR1 MDHEN and CDR2 SYDVKM. Combining the CDR3 with reference TRBV28 and TRBJ1-4 gives the whole variable domain DVKVTQSSRYLVKRTGEKVFLECVQDMDHENMFWYRQDPGLGLRLIYFSYDVKMKEKGDIPEGYSVSREKKERFSLILESASTNQTSMYLCASSFPPEKLFFGSGTQLSVL.

The gene calls are TRBV28 and TRBJ2-1; 9 bases are a match to TRBD2. The CDR3 has 14 residues. Germline V gene sequence: CDR1 MDHEN, CDR2 SYDVKM. J gave up 5 bases and V 8 bases, and 7 bases lay outside the gene matches. CDR3 coding DNA: TGTGCCAGCGTGGCGGGAGGGTACCACAATGAGCAGTTCTTC. Its translation is CASVAGGYHNEQFF.

For the CDR3, the DNA is TGTGCCAGCAGCGTAGTGGGGGGGAAATACAATGAGCAGTTCTTC. This sequence encodes CASSVVGGKYNEQFF. V and J are TRBV9 and TRBJ2-1; 7 bases line up with TRBD2. The germline CDR1 and CDR2 sequences are SGDLS and YYNGEE. This CDR3 comprises 15 residues. The V and J ends lost 0 bases and 4 bases, in that order; junction bases with no gene match: 4.

The genes are TRBV18 and TRBJ2-7; 7 nucleotides agree with TRBD1. CDR1 and CDR2 (germline): KGHSH, LQKENI. V dropped 3 bases and J dropped 3; count of bases not matched to a gene: 5. The CDR3 is made up of 14 amino acids. Here the CDR3 reads CASSPGTAGYEQYF. DNA for the CDR3: TGTGCCAGCTCACCGGGGACAGCCGGCTACGAGCAGTACTTC. Full variable domain (remainder filled in from reference TRBV18 and TRBJ2-7): NAGVMQNPRHLVRRRGQEARLRCSPMKGHSHVYWYRQLPEEGLKFMVYLQKENIIDESGMPKERFSAEFPKEGPSILRIQQVVRGDSAAYFCASSPGTAGYEQYFGPGTRLTVT.

This chain joins TRBV5-1 and TRBJ2-7; 7 bases fit TRBD1. After removal of 4 bases from V and 6 bases from J, the junction contained 10 bases not matched to a gene. The length of the CDR3 is 14 residues. Germline CDR1 is SGHRS and CDR2 is YFSETQ. CDR3 sequence reads: CASSLRQGDREQYF. DNA for the CDR3: TGCGCCAGCAGCCTACGACAGGGAGATCGCGAGCAGTACTTC. The variable domain in full, completed from reference TRBV5-1 and TRBJ2-7, reads KAGVTQTPRYLIKTRGQQVTLSCSPISGHRSVSWYQQTPGQGLQFLFEYFSETQRNKGNFPGRFSGRQFSNSRSEMNVSTLELGDSALYLCASSLRQGDREQYFGPGTRLTVT.

This clone showed up just a few times. The V and J genes are TRBV5-1 and TRBJ1-1; TRBD1 is a possible D gene (5 bases). The CDR3 runs to 15 residues. Trimming pared 7 bases from V and 1 base from J, leaving 17 bases between. The germline CDR1 and CDR2 sequences are SGHRS and YFSETQ. CDR3 DNA sequence: TGCGCCAGCTCATCTTCAGGGTCTCAGAACACTGAAGCTTTCTTT. Its protein product is CASSSSGSQNTEAFF.

The chain carries TRBV6-6 and TRBJ1-2; a possible D gene is TRBD1 (6 bases). Germline loops: CDR1 MNHNY, CDR2 SVGAGI (reference sequence). This CDR3 contains 14 residues. Trimming took off 2 bases at V and 4 bases at J, with 11 bases between the two ends. This CDR3 is CASSYATGSYGYTF. The CDR3 nucleotides are TGTGCCAGCAGTTACGCGACAGGTTCCTATGGCTACACCTTC.

J is TRBJ2-1 and V is TRBV6-5, with 10 bases matching TRBD1. V gave up 6 bases and J gave up 8 bases; unmatched junction bases: 10. The CDR3 length is 15 residues. Germline V lookup: CDR1 MNHEY, CDR2 SVGAGI. CDR3 nucleotides: TGTGCCAGCAGCCAAGCCGGGACAGGGGATTATGAGCAGTTCTTC. Protein sequence: CASSQAGTGDYEQFF.

This clone was found a few times. The chain carries TRBV2 and TRBJ2-6; D unresolved. Trimming took off 7 bases at V and 2 bases at J, with 3 bases between the two ends. CDR3 length: 12 residues. Germline assignment: CDR1 SNHLY and CDR2 FYNNEI. CDR3 region: CASNTGANVLTF. The CDR3 coding sequence is TGTGCCAGCAATACTGGGGCCAACGTCCTGACTTTC.

This sequence joins TRBV6-5 and TRBJ2-1; TRBD2 matches 8 bases. The CDR3 is made up of 15 amino acids. With V trimmed by 6 bases and J by 5 bases, 9 bases remained unmatched. Germline V gene data show CDR1 as MNHEY and CDR2 as SVGAGI. The CDR3: CASRKNRGGHNEQFF. Written as DNA, the CDR3 is TGTGCCAGCAGAAAAAATCGGGGGGGCCACAATGAGCAGTTCTTC.

The DNA of the CDR3 is TGCGCCAGCAAAGGGACTAGCCGGCAGACCCAGTACTTC. Translated, it gives CASKGTSRQTQYF. This chain connects TRBV4-1 to TRBJ2-5; 9 nucleotides align to TRBD2. Germline trimming cut 7 bases from V and 6 bases from J; bases unmatched to any gene: 6. Germline assignment: CDR1 MGHRA and CDR2 YSYEKL. The CDR3 covers 13 residues.

The table lists this clone with a count of one. The chain recombines TRBV6-6 with TRBJ2-1; D is unresolved. V lost 2 bases to trimming and J lost 10 bases, with 12 bases between them. Looked up from germline, CDR1 is MNHNY and CDR2 is SVGAGI (reference sequence). CDR3 size: 13 residues. For the CDR3, the DNA is TGTGCCAGCAGTTACGTCGACCCCGGGGAGCAGTTCTTC. Protein product: CASSYVDPGEQFF.

The chain links TRBV9 to TRBJ1-6, with unresolved D. The CDR3 contains 16 residues. Germline V gene lookup returns CDR1 SGDLS and CDR2 YYNGEE. Trimming took off 4 bases at V and 0 bases at J, with 11 bases between the two ends. The CDR3 reads CASSQWEFSYNSPLHF. CDR3 DNA sequence: TGTGCCAGCAGCCAATGGGAGTTCTCCTATAATTCACCCCTCCACTTT.

J is TRBJ2-1 and V is TRBV7-9; perhaps TRBD1 as D (6 bases). V was trimmed by 2 bases and J by 2 bases, leaving 10 bases between them. The germline gives CDR1 SEHNR, CDR2 FQNEAQ (reference sequence). This CDR3 has 15 amino acids. The CDR3 region is CASSLSAGAYNEQFF. In nucleotides, the CDR3 is TGTGCCAGCAGCTTATCCGCAGGGGCCTACAATGAGCAGTTCTTC.

The chain links TRBV19 to TRBJ2-7, with D hard to call. The V gene lost 2 bases and the J gene lost 0 bases, with 11 bases spanning the gap. The CDR3 has 15 residues. Germline V gives CDR1 LNHDA, CDR2 SQIVND (reference sequence). In DNA, the CDR3 is TGTGCCAGTAGTATAAGTCGACTCAGCTCCTACGAGCAGTACTTC. Translation: CASSISRLSSYEQYF.

V is TRBV21-1 and J is TRBJ2-3; the table's D call TRBD2 went unverified against the DNA. TRBV21-1 is a listed pseudogene. The CDR3 covers 23 residues. The CDR3 region has the DNA TGTGCCAGCAGCAAGGACGGAAAGTATACCGGGACTAGCGGGGGGTGGGTGAGGAATACGCAGTATTTT. Its translation: CASSKDGKYTGTSGGWVRNTQYF.

Only one count was recorded for this clone. V is TRBV7-9 and J is TRBJ2-5; 10 nucleotides match TRBD2. V shed 5 bases, J shed 7 bases, and the junction held 16 bases outside the gene matches. This CDR3 region has 17 residues. Germline V lookup: CDR1 SEHNR, CDR2 FQNEAQ (reference sequence). CDR3 sequence reads: CASSRAGEREGLGTQYF. The CDR3 DNA follows: TGTGCCAGCAGCAGGGCCGGGGAGCGGGAGGGCCTTGGGACCCAGTACTTC.

The chain recombines TRBV5-1 with TRBJ2-3; D ambiguous. Trimming stripped 3 bases from V and 4 bases from J, with 9 bases between. This CDR3 comprises 13 residues. CDR1 SGHRS and CDR2 YFSETQ come from the germline V gene. The CDR3 region is CASSSQTADTQYF. The CDR3 DNA follows: TGCGCCAGCAGCTCCCAAACTGCAGATACGCAGTATTTT.

CDR3 residues: CASSPHAPDRRNTEAFF. The CDR3 coding sequence is TGTGCCAGCAGCCCTCACGCGCCGGACAGGCGGAACACTGAAGCTTTCTTT. This chain joins TRBV7-2 and TRBJ1-1; 7 bases map to TRBD1. Germline values: CDR1 SGHTA, CDR2 FQGNSA. J lost 1 base, V lost 5 bases, and 13 bases had no gene match. The CDR3 is 17 amino acids.

CDR3 bases: TGTGCCATCAGGCTGGCAGGGGGCTTGAACACTGAAGCTTTCTTT. Its protein is CAIRLAGGLNTEAFF. This rearrangement joins TRBV10-3 to TRBJ1-1; 8 bases agree with TRBD1. Germline CDR1 is ENHRY and CDR2 is SYGVKD. The ends lost 6 bases at V and 0 bases at J; junction bases unmatched: 6. The CDR3 has 15 amino acids.

The chain uses TRBV5-6 and TRBJ1-5; the match to TRBD1 covers 9 bases. Trimming at V came to 4 bases and at J to 5 bases, leaving 10 bases not matched to a gene. The CDR3 is 16 residues long. Germline V CDR1 and CDR2: SGHDT, YYEEEE. CDR3 DNA: TGTGCCAGCAGCGCCGGGACAGGGAGGGAGGATCAGCCCCAGCATTTT. It specifies CASSAGTGREDQPQHF. Full variable domain (outside the CDR3, taken from reference TRBV5-6 and TRBJ1-5): DAGVTQSPTHLIKTRGQQVTLRCSPKSGHDTVSWYQQALGQGPQFIFQYYEEEERQRGNFPDRFSGHQFPNYSSELNVNALLLGDSALYLCASSAGTGREDQPQHFGDGTRLSIL.

The CDR3 nucleotides read TGTGCCAGCAGGGAGGGGAATCAGCCCCAGCATTTT. This encodes CASREGNQPQHF. The chain links TRBV28 to TRBJ1-5; D possibly corresponds to TRBD1 (5 bases). Germline CDR1 and CDR2: MDHEN and SYDVKM. V gave up 6 bases and J gave up 4 bases, with 7 bases separating them. CDR3 length: 12 amino acids. Looking up the rest from reference TRBV28 and TRBJ1-5 gives the full variable domain: DVKVTQSSRYLVKRTGEKVFLECVQDMDHENMFWYRQDPGLGLRLIYFSYDVKMKEKGDIPEGYSVSREKKERFSLILESASTNQTSMYLCASREGNQPQHFGDGTRLSIL.

The V call is TRBV27, the J call TRBJ1-1; D gene unclear. CDR3 size: 11 residues. Trimming shortened V by 4 bases and J by 11 bases, and 11 bases separated the two germline ends. Germline CDR1 MNHEY, CDR2 SMNVEV (reference sequence). In nucleotides, the CDR3 is TGTGCCAGCAGTTCCTTTGGGCGTGCTTTCTTT. This codes for CASSSFGRAFF.

The chain links TRBV15 to TRBJ2-7; possibly TRBD1 for D (6 bases). Trimming removed 0 bases at V and 2 bases at J, with 11 bases between. The germline CDR1 and CDR2 sequences are LNHNV and YYDKDF (reference sequence). CDR3 length equals 15 residues. CDR3 protein: CATSREGHGPYEQYF. CDR3 nucleotides: TGTGCCACCAGCAGAGAGGGACACGGACCCTACGAGCAGTACTTC.

This rearrangement joins TRBV7-9 to TRBJ2-7; 12 positions match TRBD2. Germline CDR1 is SEHNR and CDR2 is FQNEAQ (reference sequence). The junction had 1 base not matched to a gene; V was cut back by 4 bases and J by 0 bases. The CDR3 consists of 15 residues. The CDR3 nucleotides are TGTGCCAGCAGCTCGACTAGCGGGAGCTCCTACGAGCAGTACTTC. Its protein product is CASSSTSGSSYEQYF.

V usage is TRBV28 and J usage is TRBJ2-7, with D unresolved. The V gene's germline CDR1 is MDHEN and CDR2 SYDVKM. The CDR3 loop spans 12 amino acids. V lost 6 bases and J 4 bases, leaving 10 bases between the germline ends. CDR3: CASRASLYEQYF. CDR3 bases: TGTGCCAGCAGAGCCTCCTTATACGAGCAGTACTTC.